These 8 T cell receptor beta chains were all obtained from the same sample, sequenced in a study of CD8 T cell repertoires and HIV-1 epitope variants. Sequencing used immunoSEQ multiplex PCR; TCRdb keeps in-frame clones, though not all of them. The repertoire holds fewer than 6,000 clones, with 60% to 80% as singletons. No cognate antigen is known for these TCRs. Sequencing used cultured CD8+ T cells derived from PBMCs. Source of these receptors: a male donor with HIV.

The J gene is TRBJ2-6, the V gene TRBV15, with unresolved D. Between the trimmed V and J ends, which lost 0 bases and 0 bases, there was a span of 6 bases. This CDR3 has 16 amino acids. Per the germline V gene, CDR1 is LNHNV and CDR2 is YYDKDF (reference sequence). DNA of the CDR3: TGTGCCACCAGCAGAGATCGCGGCTCTGGGGCCAACGTCCTGACTTTC. This translates into CATSRDRGSGANVLTF.

V is TRBV27 and J is TRBJ2-3; D remains ambiguous. CDR1 MNHEY and CDR2 SMNVEV come from the germline V gene (reference sequence). This CDR3 spans 13 amino acids. The germline V and J ends were trimmed by 1 base and 0 bases, with 2 bases remaining between them. Written as DNA, the CDR3 is TGTGCCAGCAGTTTATTAAGCACAGATACGCAGTATTTT. Protein: CASSLLSTDTQYF.

The chain combines TRBV4-1 with TRBJ2-7, with 8 bases fitting TRBD1. Germline lookup yields CDR1 MGHRA and CDR2 YSYEKL. V trimming: 2 bases; J trimming: 6 bases; junction bases outside the gene matches: 3. This CDR3 is 13 amino acids long. The CDR3 DNA follows: TGCGCCAGCAGCCAAATACAGGGGGGCGAGCAGTACTTC. Protein sequence: CASSQIQGGEQYF.

The rearrangement links TRBV7-2 to TRBJ1-1, with 7 nucleotides matching TRBD1. Germline V gene lookup returns CDR1 SGHTA and CDR2 FQGNSA. The CDR3 runs to 15 residues. Germline trimming cut 5 bases from V and 4 bases from J; bases unmatched to any gene: 10. CDR3 nucleotides: TGTGCCAGCAGCCCCATAGGGGGCGCGGGCACTGAAGCTTTCTTT. This translates into CASSPIGGAGTEAFF. The full variable domain, rest sourced from reference TRBV7-2 and TRBJ1-1, is GAGVSQSPSNKVTEKGKDVELRCDPISGHTALYWYRQSLGQGLEFLIYFQGNSAPDKSGLPSDRFSAERTGGSVSTLTIQRTQQEDSAVYLCASSPIGGAGTEAFFGQGTRLTVV.

This sequence joins TRBV7-3 and TRBJ2-2; 7 bases line up with TRBD2. The germline CDR1 and CDR2 sequences are SGHTA and FQGTGA. The V segment lost 4 bases and the J segment 2 bases; nucleotides outside the gene matches: 1. The CDR3 covers 14 residues. CDR3 nucleotides: TGTGCCAGCAGCTCGGGACTAAACACCGGGGAGCTGTTTTTT. It codes for CASSSGLNTGELFF.

The chain joins TRBV9 to TRBJ1-2; D possibly corresponds to TRBD1 (5 bases). Trimming cost V 5 bases and J 3 bases, with 17 bases left between them. In germline, CDR1 is SGDLS, CDR2 YYNGEE. This CDR3 has 15 residues. The CDR3, as DNA: TGTGCCAGCAGTTCGCCGGGACTCAAAGACTATGGCTACACCTTC. This codes for CASSSPGLKDYGYTF.

The chain uses TRBV10-3 and TRBJ2-7; 7 bases line up with TRBD2. The germline gives CDR1 ENHRY, CDR2 SYGVKD. This CDR3 comprises 18 residues. V lost 7 bases, J lost 0 bases, and 18 bases stayed unmatched. The CDR3 sequence is CAIKASTIWRGSSYEQYF. In DNA, the CDR3 is TGTGCCATCAAGGCTTCCACTATCTGGCGGGGGAGCTCCTACGAGCAGTACTTC.

The gene calls are TRBV6-5 and TRBJ1-2, with TRBD1 matching over 7 bases. After removal of 6 bases from V and 2 bases from J, the junction contained 9 bases not matched to a gene. The CDR3 is made up of 15 amino acids. CDR1 and CDR2 from the germline V gene are MNHEY and SVGAGI. The CDR3 spells CASRSSGTANYGYTF. For the CDR3, the DNA is TGTGCCAGCAGATCCTCCGGGACAGCAAACTATGGCTACACCTTC.